The 7 T cell receptor beta chains below were found in one sample sequenced in a study of cytomegalovirus exposure and HLA in healthy donors. In the PCR, 60 Vbeta and 13 Jbeta primers were used. Generated by immunoSEQ multiplex PCR, the TCRdb table keeps only in-frame clones and is missing some. Of about 160,000 clones listed, around 79% are singletons. The sample was PBMCs. The receptors originated from a middle-aged man in good health and CMV-seronegative.

This chain joins TRBV28 and TRBJ1-1; D is perhaps TRBD1 (5 bases). The CDR3 runs to 12 residues. Germline lookup yields CDR1 MDHEN and CDR2 SYDVKM. The V end was cut by 5 bases, the J end by 7 bases, with 11 bases between. CDR3 region: CASSNQGYEAFF. CDR3 sequence (DNA): TGTGCCAGCAGTAATCAGGGCTATGAAGCTTTCTTT. The entire variable domain, with the rest obtained from reference TRBV28 and TRBJ1-1, is as follows: DVKVTQSSRYLVKRTGEKVFLECVQDMDHENMFWYRQDPGLGLRLIYFSYDVKMKEKGDIPEGYSVSREKKERFSLILESASTNQTSMYLCASSNQGYEAFFGQGTRLTVV.

This chain uses TRBV7-9 with TRBJ2-3, with TRBD2 matching over 12 bases. V shed 3 bases, J shed 4 bases, and the junction held 8 bases outside the gene matches. The germline V gene encodes CDR1 SEHNR and CDR2 FQNEAQ (reference sequence). This CDR3 contains 17 residues. The chain's CDR3 is CASSFWGGTSGSDTQYF. CDR3 nucleotide sequence: TGTGCCAGCAGCTTTTGGGGTGGGACTAGCGGGTCAGATACGCAGTATTTT.

The chain couples TRBV2 to TRBJ2-5; 10 bases are shared with TRBD1. The CDR3 has 16 residues. The germline V gene has CDR1 SNHLY and CDR2 FYNNEI. V was pared by 5 bases and J by 2 bases, with 8 bases of the junction left unmatched. The CDR3 spells CASSNRQGALQETQYF. CDR3 in DNA: TGTGCCAGCAGTAACCGACAGGGGGCGCTTCAAGAGACCCAGTACTTC.

This rearrangement joins TRBV5-6 to TRBJ2-7; the match to TRBD2 covers 11 bases. The CDR3 has 14 residues. The V and J ends lost 1 base and 8 bases, in that order; junction bases with no gene match: 5. Looked up from germline, CDR1 is SGHDT and CDR2 is YYEEEE. The DNA of the CDR3 is TGTGCCAGCAGCTTGACTAGCGGGAGCCCCCAGCAGTACTTC. It is translated as CASSLTSGSPQQYF.

The chain recombines TRBV7-9 with TRBJ2-2; TRBD1 matches at 9 bases. The junction had 2 bases not matched to a gene; V was cut back by 5 bases and J by 1 base. Germline loops: CDR1 SEHNR, CDR2 FQNEAQ (reference sequence). This CDR3 comprises 15 residues. Here the CDR3 DNA reads TGTGCCAGCAGCCAGGGACAGGGGAACACCGGGGAGCTGTTTTTT. It encodes CASSQGQGNTGELFF. Drawing the rest from reference TRBV7-9 and TRBJ2-2, the complete variable domain is DTGVSQNPRHKITKRGQNVTFRCDPISEHNRLYWYRQTLGQGPEFLTYFQNEAQLEKSRLLSDRFSAERPKGSFSTLEIQRTEQGDSAMYLCASSQGQGNTGELFFGEGSRLTVL.

This chain links TRBV27 with TRBJ2-1, with TRBD2 matching 8 bases. This CDR3 is built from 15 residues. Trimming removed 6 bases from V and 3 bases from J; junction bases left unmatched: 7. Germline CDR1 and CDR2: MNHEY and SMNVEV (reference sequence). The CDR3 DNA follows: TGTGCCAGCAGGACAGGACTAGCCAACTACAATGAGCAGTTCTTC. Translating gives CASRTGLANYNEQFF.

The J gene is TRBJ2-7, the V gene TRBV29-1; weak D call: TRBD1 (5 bases). V shed 3 bases and J shed 6 bases, with 15 bases lying between them. CDR3 length equals 13 residues. The germline V gene encodes CDR1 SQVTM and CDR2 ANQGSEA. CDR3 coding DNA: TGCAGCGTTGACAGCCAGGGTGGGCGCGAGCAGTACTTC. This translates into CSVDSQGGREQYF.